One TCR beta chain is described in this entry. What this receptor recognizes is not known. Per-base quality was not reported, and no clone a single base away is much larger than it. This entry comes from a study of PD-1 blockade in classical Hodgkin lymphoma (dated by TCRdb to 2020 to 2022). In terms of the full investigation: Nivolumab dosing was 3 mg/kg intravenously every 2 weeks, continuing until either disease progression or unacceptable toxicity. A peripheral blood immune signature of response to PD-1 blockade in classical Hodgkin lymphoma was defined using TCR beta sequencing and CyTOF. The investigation overall reported the following: Patients starting nivolumab less than 1 year after ASCT had lower diversity and were excluded from later analyses to avoid confounding by immune reconstitution. Newly diagnosed patients were reported to have lower baseline TCR diversity than healthy donors, and relapsed/refractory patients were reported to have lower baseline TCR diversity still. Among trial patients, those achieving complete response had baseline diversity similar to that of newly diagnosed patients, while diversity was significantly lower in partial responders and progressors. The study covered only a single clinical trial cohort, and the causes of the repertoire differences, possibly disease activity or prior therapy, were still not defined. CD4+ but not CD8+ TCR diversity rose significantly by C4D1 (p=0.0027 vs p=0.16), most apparent in complete responders (p=0.02).

Reading the germline V gene (reference sequence) gives CDR1 LNHDA and CDR2 SQIVND. Including cysteine and phenylalanine, the CDR3 has 16 amino acids. Just CDR3 DNA is preserved here, 48 bases in frame from base 1. V and J are trimmed by 6 bases and 3 bases, and the gene matches miss 10 bases of the junction. The label giving this sample's time point can be read as: cycle 1 day 1 (C1D1), immediately before nivolumab initiation. All trial patients had relapsed after autologous stem cell transplantation, with cohorts A, B and C differing in prior brentuximab vedotin exposure. The trial cohort was composed of around 60 patients with relapsed/refractory classical Hodgkin lymphoma, for whom complete response, partial response or progressive disease was recorded as best overall response. Trial patients were treated with single-agent nivolumab in the multi-cohort phase II CheckMate 205 trial. An independent review committee assessed best overall response using the 2007 International Working Group response criteria. Trial PBMCs were collected just before the start of nivolumab (C1D1) and during therapy at cycle 2 day 1 and cycle 4 day 1. Peripheral blood was collected in 8 mL Vacutainer Cell Preparation Tubes, from which PBMCs were isolated by centrifugation and then cryopreserved.

The Qiagen DNeasy kit was used to extract genomic DNA both from unsorted PBMCs and from the negatively selected CD4+ and CD8+ fractions. Amplification of TCR beta CDR3 regions was done by immunoSEQ multiplex PCR with primers that anneal to V and J segments. A synthetic immune receptor repertoire was used to minimize amplification bias, and remaining bias was computationally removed after sequencing. In the source study's methods: Repertoire diversity was quantified as the Shannon entropy index using custom Python scripts. The unsorted, CD4+ and CD8+ repertoires were each analyzed separately, with the exception of combined analyses, where CD4+ and CD8+ sequences were merged in silico. A clone counted as expanded when the clone's frequency after treatment rose at least 2-fold relative to C1D1, and clones undetected at baseline were given a pseudocount of 0.5. Clones with 0 or 1 copy at C1D1 were classified as singleton clones, and clones with 2 or more copies were classified as non-singleton clones. Clones expanded in unsorted samples were annotated as CD4+, CD8+ or unknown by matching protein sequences in sorted samples from the same patient. Wilcoxon tests on paired samples were used to test changes in diversity from C1D1 to C4D1. TCRdb mirrors the immuneACCESS table, restricted to in-frame sequences. Some clones are absent from its copies; in checked studies, under half trace to an unresolved V gene, and the reason for the others is unknown. The V and J calls and the clone size are those of that table, but D and trimming were determined from the DNA. The sample includes more than 10,000 clones, with 76% observed a single time. Clones ranked in the top ten supply around 25% of the sample.

Here the sequenced sample was peripheral blood mononuclear cells (PBMCs), taken at baseline. The receptor was derived from a human donor with classical Hodgkin lymphoma. This chain joins TRBV19 to TRBJ1-5, with 8 bases in between that match TRBD1. Here is the DNA: TGTGCCAGTAGCGGACCCGGGACAGGAGACAATCAGCCCCAGCATTTT. Translated, this gives CASSGPGTGDNQPQHF.